The entry that follows covers one T cell receptor beta chain sequence. The CDR3 has 15 amino acids. Germline values: CDR1 SGHRS, CDR2 YFSETQ. Germline trimming cut 1 base from V and 6 bases from J; bases unmatched to any gene: 6. These data are taken from a study of blood T cell repertoires in COVID-19. Measured with immunoSEQ multiplex PCR; TCRdb has only the in-frame clones, and not every one. The data hold around 140,000 clones, with roughly 86% observed a single time. This sequence was found in a woman in her seventies with COVID-19, enrolled during active disease. Sequencing was carried out using peripheral blood. J is TRBJ2-3 and V is TRBV5-1; 9 nucleotides match TRBD2. The CDR3 sequence is CASSLRPSGVDTQYF. CDR3 DNA sequence: TGCGCCAGCAGCTTGAGGCCTAGCGGGGTGGATACGCAGTATTTT.